The next 32 T cell receptor beta chains were all read from a single sample in a study of human T cells and chemical hapten exposure. Time point here: pre-sensitization, week 0. Treatment described: therapeutic diphenylcyclopropenone sensitization with weekly scalp DPC. MiXCR was run by TCRdb on the RACE reads, yielding one entry per CDR3 protein. This sample has a few hundred thousand distinct CDR3 sequences; approximately 5.8% occur once, and the top ten carry around 8.8%. The source was whole blood, collected in connection with sensitization to the hapten diphenylcyclopropenone (DPC). These receptors originate from a woman between 18 and 29 years old with alopecia areata. Some clones in this sample may be carry-over from other donors' samples.

This clonotype was seen a few times. The junction does not match germline at one end; this may be a read error. This chain joins TRBV11-2 and TRBJ1-1; D unresolved. This CDR3 has 13 residues. CDR1 and CDR2 from the germline V gene are SGHAT and FQNNGV. CDR3 coding DNA: TGTGCCAGCACCTTAGCAATGAACACTGAAGCTTTCTTT. It codes for CASTLAMNTEAFF.

V and J are TRBV3-1 and TRBJ2-5; D is possibly TRBD2 (5 bases). Trimming took off 3 bases at V and 3 bases at J, with 14 bases between the two ends. Germline V CDR1 and CDR2: LGHDT, YNNKEL (reference sequence). The CDR3 is made up of 15 amino acids. CDR3 nucleotides: TGTGCCAGCAGCCACATGATCGTGGGAGAAGAGACCCAGTACTTC. Its protein is CASSHMIVGEETQYF.

This clonotype has a handful of counts. V usage is TRBV6-2 or TRBV6-3 and J usage is TRBJ2-1, with TRBD2 matching over 11 bases. The J segment lost 4 bases and the V segment lost 6 bases, leaving 8 bases of the junction unmatched. CDR1 and CDR2 from the germline V gene are MNHEY and SVGEGT. The CDR3 totals 16 residues. The CDR3 loop is CASSPQTSGGYNEQFF. The CDR3 bases are TGTGCCAGCAGCCCCCAAACTAGCGGGGGATACAATGAGCAGTTCTTC.

This clonotype was detected a few times. The chain couples TRBV12-3 or TRBV12-4 to TRBJ1-1; D call uncertain. The CDR3 contains 13 residues. V dropped 3 bases and J dropped 4 bases, with 9 bases sitting between them. CDR3 DNA: TGTGCCAGCAGTTTCATCCAGGCCACTGAAGCTTTCTTT. Its translation: CASSFIQATEAFF.

Many counts were recorded for this clonotype. The chain employs TRBV12-3 or TRBV12-4 and TRBJ2-3; D ambiguous. The CDR3 has 13 amino acids. The V end lost 8 bases, the J end lost 0 bases, and 9 bases lay between the germline ends. CDR3 nucleotides: TGTGCCAGCGGGTCCTATAGCACAGATACGCAGTATTTT. The encoded protein is CASGSYSTDTQYF.

This clonotype came up a few times. The chain is built from TRBV29-1 and TRBJ2-3, with a tentative D call TRBD2 (7 bases). This CDR3 comprises 14 residues. Deletions cut 4 bases from V and 3 bases from J, with 14 bases between. Per the germline V gene, CDR1 is SQVTM and CDR2 is ANQGSEA. The CDR3 region has the DNA TGCAGCGTTGGATCAGGGAGGGGGACAGATACGCAGTATTTT. Encoded protein: CSVGSGRGTDTQYF.

The chain joins TRBV27 to TRBJ1-5; 11 bases agree with TRBD1. V was pared by 4 bases and J by 5 bases, with 4 bases of the junction left unmatched. The length of the CDR3 is 15 residues. The germline V gene encodes CDR1 MNHEY and CDR2 SMNVEV (reference sequence). The CDR3 spells CASSSGQGGDQPQHF. As DNA, the CDR3 is TGTGCCAGCAGTTCGGGACAGGGGGGTGATCAGCCCCAGCATTTT.

V and J are TRBV12-3 or TRBV12-4 and TRBJ1-2; 9 nucleotides align to TRBD1. V was clipped by 3 bases and J by 1 base; unmatched bases: 6. The CDR3 covers 16 residues. The CDR3 sequence: CASSLGTGTLNYGYTF. The CDR3 DNA reads TGTGCCAGCAGTTTGGGGACAGGGACCCTTAACTATGGCTACACCTTC.

This clonotype was seen many times. CDR3 sequence (DNA): TGTGCCAGCAGCCGCGAAGTAAGGGACCAAGAGACCCAGTACTTC. It yields the protein CASSREVRDQETQYF. The chain joins TRBV3-1 to TRBJ2-5; D is uncertain. The CDR3 spans 15 residues. V lost 4 bases and J 0 bases, leaving 12 bases between the germline ends. The V gene's germline CDR1 is LGHDT and CDR2 YNNKEL (reference sequence).

Only a few counts were recorded for this clonotype. This chain links TRBV5-5 with TRBJ2-2; D may be TRBD2 (5 bases). CDR3 length: 13 amino acids. CDR1 SGHKS and CDR2 YYEKEE come from the germline V gene (reference sequence). Trimming shortened V by 5 bases and J by 8 bases, and 13 bases separated the two germline ends. The CDR3, as DNA: TGTGCCAGCAGTCAGGACGGGAAAGGGGAGCTGTTTTTT. Translated: CASSQDGKGELFF.

A few counts support this clonotype. This chain uses TRBV5-8 with TRBJ2-3; D is unresolved. Trimming removed 1 base from V and 4 bases from J, with 10 bases in between. Germline V gene data show CDR1 as SGHTS and CDR2 as YDEGEE. This CDR3 comprises 14 residues. The CDR3 reads CASSLRLMADTQYF. The CDR3 DNA sequence: TGTGCCAGCAGCTTGAGGCTTATGGCAGATACGCAGTATTTT.

This clonotype has more than one count but fewer than ten. The chain has TRBV24-1 and TRBJ2-3; a weak D match, TRBD1 (6 bases). V lost 4 bases and J 5 bases, leaving 15 bases between the germline ends. In germline, CDR1 is KGHDR, CDR2 SFDVKD. There are 15 residues in the CDR3. CDR3 bases: TGTGCCACCAGTGACACGACAGGCCCCGGAGATACGCAGTATTTT. Its protein product is CATSDTTGPGDTQYF.

In this sample, this clonotype turned up many times. The chain has TRBV4-2 and TRBJ1-1; a possible D gene is TRBD1 (5 bases). Looked up from germline, CDR1 is LGHNA and CDR2 is YNFKEQ. Trimming removed 0 bases from V and 4 bases from J, with 9 bases in between. The CDR3 is made up of 14 amino acids. Here the CDR3 reads CASSQDHGGTEAFF. The DNA of the CDR3 is TGTGCCAGCAGCCAAGATCATGGGGGCACTGAAGCTTTCTTT.

This clonotype has a handful of counts. The chain combines TRBV29-1 with TRBJ2-3; D is tentatively TRBD1 or TRBD2 (5 bases each). The ends were cut back, 1 base at V and 5 bases at J, with 16 bases in the middle. Germline V gives CDR1 SQVTM, CDR2 ANQGSEA. The length of the CDR3 is 15 residues. CDR3 in DNA: TGCAGCGTTGAAGGAGGGACGTTGGGGTTAGATACGCAGTATTTT. Protein sequence: CSVEGGTLGLDTQYF.

This clonotype was seen ten or more times. The chain has TRBV4-1 and TRBJ1-2; unclear D gene. CDR1 and CDR2 from the germline V gene are MGHRA and YSYEKL. V lost 1 base, J lost 10 bases, and 16 bases lay in between. CDR3 length: 14 amino acids. The CDR3 here is CASSQVRLVGSYTF. As DNA, the CDR3 is TGCGCCAGCAGCCAAGTCAGGCTGGTGGGGTCCTACACCTTC.

This clonotype has just a few counts. V gene TRBV7-9 combines with J gene TRBJ1-1; D call uncertain. In germline, CDR1 is SEHNR, CDR2 FQNEAQ (reference sequence). With 5 bases removed from V and 6 bases from J, the gap between germline ends came to 10 bases. The CDR3 has 12 amino acids. The CDR3 region is CASSAAQSEAFF. The CDR3, as DNA: TGTGCCAGCAGCGCCGCGCAGTCTGAAGCTTTCTTT.

The gene calls are TRBV7-2 and TRBJ2-3; 9 nucleotides agree with TRBD2. With 4 bases clipped from V and 2 bases from J, the junction kept 13 bases outside the gene matches. The CDR3 runs 18 residues. Germline CDR1 reads SGHTA; CDR2 reads FQGNSA. This CDR3 reads CASSSDAPAGGPTDTQYF. The CDR3 region has the DNA TGTGCCAGCAGCTCGGACGCTCCAGCGGGGGGCCCCACAGATACGCAGTATTTT.

This clonotype was seen many times. V and J are TRBV20-1 and TRBJ2-7; D perhaps matches TRBD2 (6 bases). The CDR3 sequence is 13 residues long. V lost 6 bases and J 6 bases, leaving 18 bases between the germline ends. Germline assignment: CDR1 DFQATT and CDR2 SNEGSKA (reference sequence). CDR3 nucleotide sequence: TGCAGTGCATCCATGGACTATTTCGCCGAGCAGTACTTC. It yields the protein CSASMDYFAEQYF.

This clonotype was detected ten times or more. The rearrangement joins TRBV6-6 to TRBJ1-6; maybe TRBD1 (5 bases). CDR1 and CDR2 from the germline V gene are MNHNY and SVGAGI (reference sequence). Trimming took 5 bases from V and 0 from J, leaving 11 bases between them. The CDR3 extends over 16 amino acids. The CDR3 protein is CASSIQGSSYNSPLHF. CDR3 DNA: TGTGCCAGCAGTATTCAGGGAAGCTCCTATAATTCACCCCTCCACTTT.

The chain couples TRBV29-1 to TRBJ2-3, with no clear D. Looked up from germline, CDR1 is SQVTM and CDR2 is ANQGSEA. CDR3 length equals 13 residues. Deletions cut 3 bases from V and 5 bases from J, with 12 bases between. The CDR3 sequence: CSVDSPSKDTQYF. DNA for the CDR3: TGCAGCGTTGACTCTCCCTCGAAAGATACGCAGTATTTT.

This clonotype was found a few times. The chain combines TRBV6-5 with TRBJ2-1; TRBD1 aligns across 9 bases. This CDR3 comprises 15 residues. Unmatched junction bases numbered 9, after V lost 8 bases and J lost 4 bases. Germline lookup yields CDR1 MNHEY and CDR2 SVGAGI. The CDR3 DNA reads as TGTGCCAGCGCGCTACAGGGGGCTTTTTACAATGAGCAGTTCTTC. It codes for CASALQGAFYNEQFF.

The chain is built from TRBV11-1 and TRBJ2-5, with TRBD2 matching 10 bases. The CDR3 is made up of 14 amino acids. After removal of 4 bases from V and 5 bases from J, the junction contained 4 bases not matched to a gene. Germline V CDR1 and CDR2: SGHAT, FQDESV (reference sequence). CDR3 loop: CASSSLAGHETQYF. The DNA for the CDR3 is TGTGCCAGCAGCTCACTAGCGGGGCATGAGACCCAGTACTTC. Complete variable domain (other parts from reference TRBV11-1 and TRBJ2-5): EAEVAQSPRYKITEKSQAVAFWCDPISGHATLYWYRQILGQGPELLVQFQDESVVDDSQLPKDRFSAERLKGVDSTLKIQPAELGDSAMYLCASSSLAGHETQYFGPGTRLLVL.

A few counts support this clonotype. This chain joins TRBV20-1 and TRBJ2-7; 7 positions match TRBD1. Per germline, CDR1 DFQATT and CDR2 SNEGSKA (reference sequence). V lost 2 bases, J lost 7 bases, and 5 bases stayed unmatched. The CDR3 sequence is 12 residues long. CDR3 in amino acids: CSARSTGDEQYF. The CDR3 region has the DNA TGCAGTGCTAGATCCACAGGGGATGAGCAGTACTTC.

The CDR3 nucleotides are TGTGCCAGCAGTCCTTGGACAGGGGGGGTCACTGAAGCTTTCTTT. Translated: CASSPWTGGVTEAFF. The chain has TRBV27 and TRBJ1-1; 10 bases match TRBD1. The CDR3 sequence is 15 residues long. The germline V gene encodes CDR1 MNHEY and CDR2 SMNVEV (reference sequence). V lost 5 bases and J lost 4; bases outside the gene matches: 7.

This clonotype was counted many times. The J gene is TRBJ2-3, the V gene TRBV4-3, with D tentatively TRBD2 (5 bases). Germline values: CDR1 LGHNA, CDR2 YSLEER. There are 15 residues in the CDR3. V was clipped by 0 bases and J by 1 base, with 8 bases between them. The DNA for the CDR3 is TGCGCCAGCAGCCAAGAGGCGGGTCGCACAGATACGCAGTATTTT. It codes for CASSQEAGRTDTQYF.

The rearrangement links TRBV28 to TRBJ1-1; weak D call: TRBD1 (6 bases). V was trimmed by 4 bases and J by 4 bases, leaving 13 bases between them. Germline V gene sequence: CDR1 MDHEN, CDR2 SYDVKM. The CDR3 covers 14 residues. The CDR3 reads CASSSQGLITEAFF. CDR3 nucleotides: TGTGCCAGCAGTTCGCAGGGGCTAATCACTGAAGCTTTCTTT.

This clonotype was picked up many times. V and J are TRBV7-9 and TRBJ1-1; a weak D match, TRBD1 (6 bases). V was shortened by 1 base and J by 7 bases, with 13 bases between the two germline ends. CDR3 size: 14 residues. The germline V gene has CDR1 SEHNR and CDR2 FQNEAQ (reference sequence). CDR3 protein: CASSLVLGAGEAFF. The CDR3 nucleotides read TGTGCCAGCAGCTTAGTCCTGGGGGCCGGTGAAGCTTTCTTT.

The rearrangement uses TRBV7-9 and TRBJ1-4; tentatively, D is TRBD1 (6 bases). The CDR3 runs to 12 residues. V was trimmed by 3 bases and J by 11 bases, leaving 10 bases between them. In germline, CDR1 is SEHNR, CDR2 FQNEAQ (reference sequence). CDR3 amino acids: CASSLDSDKLFF. CDR3 sequence (DNA): TGTGCCAGCAGCTTGGACAGCGATAAACTGTTTTTT.

The CDR3 loop reads CASSVDTDTQYF. Written as DNA, the CDR3 is TGTGCCAGCAGCGTAGACACCGATACGCAGTATTTT. The V and J genes are TRBV9 and TRBJ2-3; D ambiguous. CDR3 length: 12 amino acids. Trimming left V 0 bases short and J 6 bases short, with 5 bases between. Germline lookup yields CDR1 SGDLS and CDR2 YYNGEE.

This clonotype has at least ten counts. This chain joins TRBV3-1 and TRBJ1-1; 8 bases align to TRBD1. The CDR3 sequence is 16 residues long. Germline CDR1 is LGHDT and CDR2 is YNNKEL (reference sequence). V trimming: 3 bases; J trimming: 0 bases; junction bases outside the gene matches: 6. DNA for the CDR3: TGTGCCAGCAGCCAGTTATGGACAGGGCTGAACACTGAAGCTTTCTTT. It specifies CASSQLWTGLNTEAFF.

V gene TRBV10-3 combines with J gene TRBJ1-1; D is uncertain. This CDR3 contains 13 residues. Trimming shortened V by 10 bases and J by 1 base, and 13 bases separated the two germline ends. Germline lookup yields CDR1 ENHRY and CDR2 SYGVKD. The CDR3 sequence is CATTFEGNTEAFF. The CDR3 DNA follows: TGTGCCACGACGTTTGAGGGGAACACTGAAGCTTTCTTT.

There are many counts of this clonotype. The V gene is TRBV28, the J gene TRBJ1-4, with D possibly being TRBD1 (5 bases). This CDR3 contains 16 residues. Germline CDR1 MDHEN, CDR2 SYDVKM. Trimming pared 4 bases from V and 7 bases from J, leaving 19 bases between. The CDR3 nucleotides are TGTGCCAGCAGTTGGGACCTAACTAGCGGGAGTGAAAAACTGTTTTTT. Its translation is CASSWDLTSGSEKLFF. The whole variable domain, filled in from reference TRBV28 and TRBJ1-4, reads DVKVTQSSRYLVKRTGEKVFLECVQDMDHENMFWYRQDPGLGLRLIYFSYDVKMKEKGDIPEGYSVSREKKERFSLILESASTNQTSMYLCASSWDLTSGSEKLFFGSGTQLSVL.